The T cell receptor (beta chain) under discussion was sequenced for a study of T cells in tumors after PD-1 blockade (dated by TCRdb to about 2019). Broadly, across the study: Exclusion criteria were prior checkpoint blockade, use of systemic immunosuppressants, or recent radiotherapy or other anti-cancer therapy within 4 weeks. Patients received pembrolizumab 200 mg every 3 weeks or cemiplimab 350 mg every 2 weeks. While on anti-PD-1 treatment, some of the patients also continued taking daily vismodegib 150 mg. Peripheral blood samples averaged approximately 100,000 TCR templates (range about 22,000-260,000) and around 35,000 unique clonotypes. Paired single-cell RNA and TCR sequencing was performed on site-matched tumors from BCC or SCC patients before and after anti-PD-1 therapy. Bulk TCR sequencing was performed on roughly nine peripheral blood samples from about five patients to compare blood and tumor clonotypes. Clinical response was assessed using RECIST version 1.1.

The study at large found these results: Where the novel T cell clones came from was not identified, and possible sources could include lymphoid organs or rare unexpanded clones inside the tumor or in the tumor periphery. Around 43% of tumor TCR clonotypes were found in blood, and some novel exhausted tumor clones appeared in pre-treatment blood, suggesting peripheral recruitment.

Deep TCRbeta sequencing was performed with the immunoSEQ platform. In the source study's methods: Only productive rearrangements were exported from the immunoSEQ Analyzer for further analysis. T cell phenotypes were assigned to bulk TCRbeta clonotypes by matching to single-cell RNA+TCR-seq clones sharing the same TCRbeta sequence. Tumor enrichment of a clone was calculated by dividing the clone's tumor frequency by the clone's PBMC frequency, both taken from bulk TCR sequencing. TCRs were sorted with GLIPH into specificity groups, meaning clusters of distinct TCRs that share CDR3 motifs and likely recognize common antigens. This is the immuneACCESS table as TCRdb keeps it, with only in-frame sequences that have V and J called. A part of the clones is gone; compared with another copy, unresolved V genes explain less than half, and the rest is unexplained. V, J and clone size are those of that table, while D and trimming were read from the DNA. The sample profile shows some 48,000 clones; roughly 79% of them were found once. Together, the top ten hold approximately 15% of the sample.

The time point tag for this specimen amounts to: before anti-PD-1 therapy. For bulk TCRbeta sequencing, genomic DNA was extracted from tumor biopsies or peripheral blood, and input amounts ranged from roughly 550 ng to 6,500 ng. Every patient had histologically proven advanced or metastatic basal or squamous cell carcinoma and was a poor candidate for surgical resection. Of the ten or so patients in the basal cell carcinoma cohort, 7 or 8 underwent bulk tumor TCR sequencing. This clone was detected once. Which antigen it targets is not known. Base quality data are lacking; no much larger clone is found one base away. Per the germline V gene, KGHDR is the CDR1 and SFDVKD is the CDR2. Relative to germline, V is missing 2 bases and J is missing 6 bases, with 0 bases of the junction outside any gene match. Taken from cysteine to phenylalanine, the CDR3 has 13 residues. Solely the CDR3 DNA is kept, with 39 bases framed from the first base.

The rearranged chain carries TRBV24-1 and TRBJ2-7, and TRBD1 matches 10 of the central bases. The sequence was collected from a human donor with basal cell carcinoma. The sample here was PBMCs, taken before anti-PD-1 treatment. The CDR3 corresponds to CATSDWDRGEQYF. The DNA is TGTGCCACCAGTGATTGGGACAGGGGCGAGCAGTACTTC.